Below are 5 T cell receptor beta chains sequenced from a single sample in a study of neurological immune-mediated disorders. TCRdb independently ran MiXCR on the 5' RACE reads; one entry per CDR3 protein. The data contain approximately 66,000 distinct CDR3 sequences, nearly 3.5% of them seen just once; the ten biggest clones take up under 4.5%. The sample consisted of PBMCs. The receptors derive from a middle-aged man with multiple sclerosis.

This clonotype has at least ten counts. The V call is TRBV3-1, the J call TRBJ2-7; 8 bases are shared with TRBD2. Unmatched junction bases numbered 17, after V lost 6 bases and J lost 4 bases. Germline V CDR1 and CDR2: LGHDT, YNNKEL (reference sequence). The CDR3 length is 17 residues. CDR3 nucleotide sequence: TGTGCCAGCAGTCCACGCCCGTTGTCGGGAGGGTGGTACGAGCAGTACTTC. Its translation is CASSPRPLSGGWYEQYF.

The table lists this clonotype with many counts. This rearrangement joins TRBV20-1 to TRBJ2-1, with D unresolved. The length of the CDR3 is 13 residues. CDR1 is DFQATT, CDR2 SNEGSKA, per germline (reference sequence). The V end lost 3 bases, the J end lost 1 base, and 7 bases lay between the germline ends. Here the CDR3 reads CSARWRSYNEQFF. CDR3 nucleotide sequence: TGCAGTGCTAGGTGGCGATCCTACAATGAGCAGTTCTTC.

In its sample, this clonotype was seen many times. V usage is TRBV15 and J usage is TRBJ2-5; 8 bases fit TRBD1. The CDR3 runs to 13 residues. From germline, CDR1 is LNHNV and CDR2 YYDKDF (reference sequence). Losses at the gene ends were 6 bases for V and 5 bases for J; bases not matched to a gene: 5. This CDR3 reads CATRATGVETQYF. The CDR3 coding sequence is TGTGCCACCAGAGCGACAGGGGTCGAGACCCAGTACTTC. Full variable domain (missing parts from reference TRBV15 and TRBJ2-5): DAMVIQNPRYQVTQFGKPVTLSCSQTLNHNVMYWYQQKSSQAPKLLFHYYDKDFNNEADTPDNFQSRRPNTSFCFLDIRSPGLGDTAMYLCATRATGVETQYFGPGTRLLVL.

Many counts were recorded for this clonotype. The genes are TRBV27 and TRBJ2-7; D gene uncertain. Trimming took off 6 bases at V and 2 bases at J, with 17 bases between the two ends. The CDR3 is made up of 15 amino acids. Germline V gene data show CDR1 as MNHEY and CDR2 as SMNVEV (reference sequence). CDR3 sequence: CASSLKAHGAYEQYF. The CDR3 DNA sequence: TGTGCCAGCAGCTTAAAAGCCCACGGAGCCTACGAGCAGTACTTC.

This clonotype was recorded many times. The V and J genes are TRBV5-1 and TRBJ2-1; 8 bases are shared with TRBD2. The CDR3 runs 15 residues. The germline V gene encodes CDR1 SGHRS and CDR2 YFSETQ. With 0 bases clipped from V and 8 bases from J, the junction kept 7 bases outside the gene matches. CDR3 loop: CASSLETGGPHEQFF. The CDR3 nucleotides are TGCGCCAGCAGCTTGGAGACGGGGGGGCCCCATGAGCAGTTCTTC.